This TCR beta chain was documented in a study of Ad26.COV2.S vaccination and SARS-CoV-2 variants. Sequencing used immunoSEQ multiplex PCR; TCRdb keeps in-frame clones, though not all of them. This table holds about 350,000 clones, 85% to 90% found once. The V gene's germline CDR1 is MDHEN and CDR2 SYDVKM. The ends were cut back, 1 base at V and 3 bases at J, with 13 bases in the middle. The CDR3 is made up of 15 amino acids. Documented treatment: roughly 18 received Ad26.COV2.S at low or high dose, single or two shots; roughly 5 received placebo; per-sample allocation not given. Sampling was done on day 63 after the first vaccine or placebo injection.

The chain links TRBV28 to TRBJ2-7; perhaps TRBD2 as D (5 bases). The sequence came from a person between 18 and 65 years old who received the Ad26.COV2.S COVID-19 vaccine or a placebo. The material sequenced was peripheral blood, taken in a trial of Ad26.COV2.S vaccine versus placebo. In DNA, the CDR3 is TGTGCCAGCAGTTTATCGGGGTTCAGAGGCTACGAGCAGTACTTC. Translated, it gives CASSLSGFRGYEQYF.